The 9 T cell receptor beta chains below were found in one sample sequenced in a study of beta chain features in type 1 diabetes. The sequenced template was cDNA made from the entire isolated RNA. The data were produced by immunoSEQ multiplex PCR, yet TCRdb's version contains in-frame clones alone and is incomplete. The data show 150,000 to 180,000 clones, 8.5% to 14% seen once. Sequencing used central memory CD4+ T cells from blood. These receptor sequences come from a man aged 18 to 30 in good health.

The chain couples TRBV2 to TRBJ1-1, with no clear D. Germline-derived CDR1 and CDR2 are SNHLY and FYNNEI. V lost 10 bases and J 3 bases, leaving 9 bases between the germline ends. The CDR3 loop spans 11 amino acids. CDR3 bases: TGTGCCAAGAAGCTGTACACTGAAGCTTTCTTT. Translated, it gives CAKKLYTEAFF.

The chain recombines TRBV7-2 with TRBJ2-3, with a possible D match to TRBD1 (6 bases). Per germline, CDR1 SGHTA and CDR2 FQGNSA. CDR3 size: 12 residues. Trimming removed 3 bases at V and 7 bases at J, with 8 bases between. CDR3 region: CASSLGQYTQYF. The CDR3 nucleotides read TGTGCCAGCAGCTTGGGACAATATACGCAGTATTTT.

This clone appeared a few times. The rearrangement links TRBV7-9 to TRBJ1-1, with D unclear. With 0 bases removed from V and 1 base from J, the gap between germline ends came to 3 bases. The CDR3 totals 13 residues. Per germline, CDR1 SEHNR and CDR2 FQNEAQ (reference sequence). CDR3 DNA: TGTGCCAGCAGCTTAGCAGAGAACACTGAAGCTTTCTTT. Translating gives CASSLAENTEAFF.

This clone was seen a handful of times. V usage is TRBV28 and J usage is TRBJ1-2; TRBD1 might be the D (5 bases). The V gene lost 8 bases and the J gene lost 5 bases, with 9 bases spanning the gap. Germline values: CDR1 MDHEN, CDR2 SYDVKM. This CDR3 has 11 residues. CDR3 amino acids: CASRGEYGYTF. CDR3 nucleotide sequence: TGTGCCAGCCGAGGGGAGTATGGCTACACCTTC.

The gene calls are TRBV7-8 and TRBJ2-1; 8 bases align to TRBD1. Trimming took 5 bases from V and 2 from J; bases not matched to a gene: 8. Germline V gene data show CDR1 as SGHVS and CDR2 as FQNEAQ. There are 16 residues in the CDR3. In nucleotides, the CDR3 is TGTGCCAGCAGCCCCGCGAGGGACAGGACCTACAATGAGCAGTTCTTC. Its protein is CASSPARDRTYNEQFF.

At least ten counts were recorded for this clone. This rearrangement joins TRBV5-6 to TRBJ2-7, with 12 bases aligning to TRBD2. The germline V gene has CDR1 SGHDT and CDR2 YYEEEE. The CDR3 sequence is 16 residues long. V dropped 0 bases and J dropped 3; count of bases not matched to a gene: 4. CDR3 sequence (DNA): TGTGCCAGCAGCTTGGCCGGGACTAGCGGGTACTACGAGCAGTACTTC. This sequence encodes CASSLAGTSGYYEQYF. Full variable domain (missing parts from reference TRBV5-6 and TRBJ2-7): DAGVTQSPTHLIKTRGQQVTLRCSPKSGHDTVSWYQQALGQGPQFIFQYYEEEERQRGNFPDRFSGHQFPNYSSELNVNALLLGDSALYLCASSLAGTSGYYEQYFGPGTRLTVT.

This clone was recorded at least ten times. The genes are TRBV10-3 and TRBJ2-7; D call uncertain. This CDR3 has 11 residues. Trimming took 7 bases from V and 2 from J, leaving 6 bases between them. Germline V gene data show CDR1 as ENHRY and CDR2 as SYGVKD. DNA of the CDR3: TGTGCCATCAAAGGGACCTACGAGCAGTACTTC. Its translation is CAIKGTYEQYF.

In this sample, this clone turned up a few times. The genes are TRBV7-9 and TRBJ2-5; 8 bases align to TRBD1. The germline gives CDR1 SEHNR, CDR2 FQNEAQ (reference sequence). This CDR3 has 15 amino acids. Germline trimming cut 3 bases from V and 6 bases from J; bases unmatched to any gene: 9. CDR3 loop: CASSFVQGASKTQYF. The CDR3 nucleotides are TGTGCCAGCAGCTTTGTGCAGGGGGCATCGAAGACCCAGTACTTC.

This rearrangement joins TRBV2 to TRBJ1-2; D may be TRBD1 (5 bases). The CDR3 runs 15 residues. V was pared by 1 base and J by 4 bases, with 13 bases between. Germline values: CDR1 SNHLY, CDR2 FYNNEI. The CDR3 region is CASSEGTQGFYGYTF. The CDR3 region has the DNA TGTGCCAGCAGTGAAGGTACCCAGGGATTCTATGGCTACACCTTC.